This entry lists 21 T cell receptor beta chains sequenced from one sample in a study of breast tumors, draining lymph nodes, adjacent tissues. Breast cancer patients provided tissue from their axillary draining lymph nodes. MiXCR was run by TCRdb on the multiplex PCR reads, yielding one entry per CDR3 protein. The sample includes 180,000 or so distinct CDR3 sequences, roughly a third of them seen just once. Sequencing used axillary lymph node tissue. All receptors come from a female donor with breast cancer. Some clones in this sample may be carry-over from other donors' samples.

CDR3 nucleotide sequence: TGTGCCAGCAGCTTAGAAAAGGCCCGGGGGACCGGGGAGCTGTTTTTT. Translated, it gives CASSLEKARGTGELFF. The chain recombines TRBV11-3 with TRBJ2-2, with a weak D call TRBD2 (6 bases). The CDR3 consists of 16 residues. The germline V gene encodes CDR1 SGHNT and CDR2 YENEEA. Trimming cost V 0 bases and J 5 bases, with 13 bases left between them. The full variable domain, in which reference TRBV11-3 and TRBJ2-2 provide the parts outside the CDR3, is EAGVVQSPRYKIIEKKQPVAFWCNPISGHNTLYWYLQNLGQGPELLIRYENEEAVDDSQLPKDRFSAERLKGVDSTLKIQPAELGDSAVYLCASSLEKARGTGELFFGEGSRLTVL.

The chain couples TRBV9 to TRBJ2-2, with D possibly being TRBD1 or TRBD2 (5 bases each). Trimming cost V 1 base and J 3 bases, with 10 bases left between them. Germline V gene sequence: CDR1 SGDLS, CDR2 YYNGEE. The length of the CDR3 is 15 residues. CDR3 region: CASSVRGVDTGELFF. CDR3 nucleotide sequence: TGTGCCAGCAGCGTACGAGGGGTGGACACCGGGGAGCTGTTTTTT.

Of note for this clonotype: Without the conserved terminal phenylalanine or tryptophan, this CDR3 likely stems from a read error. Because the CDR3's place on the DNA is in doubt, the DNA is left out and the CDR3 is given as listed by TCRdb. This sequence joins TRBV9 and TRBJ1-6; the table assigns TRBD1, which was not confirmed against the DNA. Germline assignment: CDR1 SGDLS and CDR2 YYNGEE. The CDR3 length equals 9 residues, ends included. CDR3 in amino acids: CASSVGTTQ.

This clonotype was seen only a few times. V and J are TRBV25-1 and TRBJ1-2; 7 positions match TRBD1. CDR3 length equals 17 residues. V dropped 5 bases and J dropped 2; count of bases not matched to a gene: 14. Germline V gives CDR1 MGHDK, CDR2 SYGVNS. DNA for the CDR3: TGTGCCAGCAGTCGGACAGGAGGTCACAACGTGAACTATGGCTACACCTTC. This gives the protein CASSRTGGHNVNYGYTF.

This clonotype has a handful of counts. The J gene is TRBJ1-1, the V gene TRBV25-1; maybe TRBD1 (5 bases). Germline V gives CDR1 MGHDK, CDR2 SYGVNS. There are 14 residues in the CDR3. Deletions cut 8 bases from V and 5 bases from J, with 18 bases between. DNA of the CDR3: TGTGCCAGCTCCCCCTTTGGGGGTAATACTGAAGCTTTCTTT. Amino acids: CASSPFGGNTEAFF.

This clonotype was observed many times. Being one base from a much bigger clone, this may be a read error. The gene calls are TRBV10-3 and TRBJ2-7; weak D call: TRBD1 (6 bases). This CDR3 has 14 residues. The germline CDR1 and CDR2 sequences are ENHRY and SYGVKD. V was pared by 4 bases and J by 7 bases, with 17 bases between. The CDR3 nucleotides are TGTGCCATCAGTGGGGGGATAGGGGGTCGAGAGCAGTACTTC. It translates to CAISGGIGGREQYF.

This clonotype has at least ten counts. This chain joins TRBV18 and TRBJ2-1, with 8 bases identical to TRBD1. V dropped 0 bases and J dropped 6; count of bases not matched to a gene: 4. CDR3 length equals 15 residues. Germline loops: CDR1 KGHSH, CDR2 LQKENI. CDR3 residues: CASSPPTGAINEQFF. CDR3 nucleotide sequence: TGTGCCAGCTCACCACCGACAGGGGCGATCAATGAGCAGTTCTTC.

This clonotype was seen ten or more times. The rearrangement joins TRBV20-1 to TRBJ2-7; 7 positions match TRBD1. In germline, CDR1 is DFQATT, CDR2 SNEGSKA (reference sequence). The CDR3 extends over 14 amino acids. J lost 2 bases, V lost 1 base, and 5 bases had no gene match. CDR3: CSARVSRGTYEQYF. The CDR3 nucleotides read TGCAGTGCTAGAGTTTCCAGGGGGACCTACGAGCAGTACTTC.

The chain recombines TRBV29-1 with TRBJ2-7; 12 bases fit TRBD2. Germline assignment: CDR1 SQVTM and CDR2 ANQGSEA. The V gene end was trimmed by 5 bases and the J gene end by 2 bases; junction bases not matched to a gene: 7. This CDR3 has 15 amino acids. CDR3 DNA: TGCAGCGTTTCCCGTAGGACTAGCGGGACCTACGAGCAGTACTTC. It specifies CSVSRRTSGTYEQYF.

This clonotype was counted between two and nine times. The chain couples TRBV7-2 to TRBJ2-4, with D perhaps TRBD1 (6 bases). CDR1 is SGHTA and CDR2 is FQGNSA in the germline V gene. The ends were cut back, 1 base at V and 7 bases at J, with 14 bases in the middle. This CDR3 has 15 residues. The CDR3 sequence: CASSLGDTRVNIQYF. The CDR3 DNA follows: TGTGCCAGCAGCTTAGGGGACACCCGGGTGAACATTCAGTACTTC.

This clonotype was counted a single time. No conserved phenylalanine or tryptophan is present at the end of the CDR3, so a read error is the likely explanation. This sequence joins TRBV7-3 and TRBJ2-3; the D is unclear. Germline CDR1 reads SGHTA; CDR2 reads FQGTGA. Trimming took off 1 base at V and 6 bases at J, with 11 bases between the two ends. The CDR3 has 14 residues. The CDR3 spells CASSLNVGTDTQYL. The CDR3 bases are TGTGCCAGCAGCTTAAATGTGGGTACGGATACGCAGTATCTT.

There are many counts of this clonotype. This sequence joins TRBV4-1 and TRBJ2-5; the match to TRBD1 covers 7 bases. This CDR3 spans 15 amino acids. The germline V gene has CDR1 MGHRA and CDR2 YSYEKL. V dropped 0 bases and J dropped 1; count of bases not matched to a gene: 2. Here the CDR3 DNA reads TGCGCCAGCAGCCAAGATTGGGACAGCCAAGAGACCCAGTACTTC. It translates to CASSQDWDSQETQYF.

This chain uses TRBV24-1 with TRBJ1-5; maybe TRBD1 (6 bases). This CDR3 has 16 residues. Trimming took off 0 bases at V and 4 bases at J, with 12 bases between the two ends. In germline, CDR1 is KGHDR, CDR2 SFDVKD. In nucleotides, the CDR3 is TGTGCCACCAGTGATTTGACAGGGTATAATAATCAGCCCCAGCATTTT. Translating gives CATSDLTGYNNQPQHF.

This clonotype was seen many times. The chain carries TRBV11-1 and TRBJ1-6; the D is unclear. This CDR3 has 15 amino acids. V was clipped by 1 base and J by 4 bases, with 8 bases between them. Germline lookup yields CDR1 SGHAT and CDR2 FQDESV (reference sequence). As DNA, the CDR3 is TGTGCCAGCAGCTTAGTTGACGGATATAATTCACCCCTCCACTTT. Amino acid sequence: CASSLVDGYNSPLHF.

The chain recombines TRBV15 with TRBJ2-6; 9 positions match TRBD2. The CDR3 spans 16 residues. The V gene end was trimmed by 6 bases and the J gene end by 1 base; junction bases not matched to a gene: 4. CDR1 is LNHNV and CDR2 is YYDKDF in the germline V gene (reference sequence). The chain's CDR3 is CATSRTSGSGANVLTF. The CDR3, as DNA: TGTGCCACCAGTAGAACTAGCGGGTCTGGGGCCAACGTCCTGACTTTC.

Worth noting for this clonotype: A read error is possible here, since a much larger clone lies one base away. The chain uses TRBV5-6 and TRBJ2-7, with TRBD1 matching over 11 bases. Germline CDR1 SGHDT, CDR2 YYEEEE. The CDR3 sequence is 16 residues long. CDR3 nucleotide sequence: TGTGCCTGCAGCGATCCCCCGGGACAGGGGGTCAACGAGCAGTACTTC. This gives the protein CACSDPPGQGVNEQYF.

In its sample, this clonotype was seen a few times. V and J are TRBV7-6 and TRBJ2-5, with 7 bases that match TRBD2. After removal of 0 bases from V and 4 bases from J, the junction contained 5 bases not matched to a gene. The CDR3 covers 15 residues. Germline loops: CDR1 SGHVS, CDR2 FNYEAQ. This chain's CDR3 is CASSLAGGVRETQYF. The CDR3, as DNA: TGTGCCAGCAGCTTAGCGGGAGGGGTCCGAGAGACCCAGTACTTC.

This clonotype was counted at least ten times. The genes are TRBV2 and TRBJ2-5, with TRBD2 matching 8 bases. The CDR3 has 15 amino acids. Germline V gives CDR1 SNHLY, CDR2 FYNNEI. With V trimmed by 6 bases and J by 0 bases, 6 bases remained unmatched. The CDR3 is CASSGSGGYQETQYF. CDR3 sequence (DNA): TGTGCCAGCAGCGGGTCGGGGGGGTACCAAGAGACCCAGTACTTC.

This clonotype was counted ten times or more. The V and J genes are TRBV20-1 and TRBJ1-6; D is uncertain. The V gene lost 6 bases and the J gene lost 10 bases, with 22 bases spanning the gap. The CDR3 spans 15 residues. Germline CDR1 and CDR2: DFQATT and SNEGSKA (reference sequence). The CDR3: CSAKEGWVSSSPLHF. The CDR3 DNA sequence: TGCAGTGCCAAAGAGGGATGGGTCTCATCGTCACCCCTCCACTTT.

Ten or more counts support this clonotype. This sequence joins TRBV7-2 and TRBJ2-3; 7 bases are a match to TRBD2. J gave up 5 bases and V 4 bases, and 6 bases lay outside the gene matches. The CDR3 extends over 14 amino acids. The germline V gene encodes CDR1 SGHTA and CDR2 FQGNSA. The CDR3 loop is CASSSGGVQDTQYF. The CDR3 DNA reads TGTGCCAGCAGCTCGGGGGGAGTGCAAGATACGCAGTATTTT.

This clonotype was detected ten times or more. For the CDR3, the DNA is TGTGCCTGGAGTGTACAGGGAGGGAGCTACGAGCAGTACTTC. Protein product: CAWSVQGGSYEQYF. The chain joins TRBV30 to TRBJ2-7; maybe TRBD2 (7 bases). CDR1 is GTSNPN, CDR2 SVGIG, per germline (reference sequence). CDR3 size: 14 residues. V was pared by 0 bases and J by 3 bases, with 12 bases between. The variable domain in full, completed from reference TRBV30 and TRBJ2-7, reads SQTIHQWPATLVQPVGSPLSLECTVEGTSNPNLYWYRQAAGRGLQLLFYSVGIGQISSEVPQNLSASRPQDRQFILSSKKLLLSDSGFYLCAWSVQGGSYEQYFGPGTRLTVT.